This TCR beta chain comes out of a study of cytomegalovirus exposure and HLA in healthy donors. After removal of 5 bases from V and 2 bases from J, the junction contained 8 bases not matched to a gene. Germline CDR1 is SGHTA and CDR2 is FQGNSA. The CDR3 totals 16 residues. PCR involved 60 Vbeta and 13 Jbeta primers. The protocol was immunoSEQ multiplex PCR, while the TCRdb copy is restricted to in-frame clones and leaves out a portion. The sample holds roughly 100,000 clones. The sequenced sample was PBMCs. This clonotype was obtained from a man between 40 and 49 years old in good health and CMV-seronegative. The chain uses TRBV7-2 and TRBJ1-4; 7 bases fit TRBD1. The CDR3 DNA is TGTGCCAGCAGCACCCAGACAGGGTTTACTAATGAAAAACTGTTTTTT. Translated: CASSTQTGFTNEKLFF. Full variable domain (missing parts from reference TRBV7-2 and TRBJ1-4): GAGVSQSPSNKVTEKGKDVELRCDPISGHTALYWYRQSLGQGLEFLIYFQGNSAPDKSGLPSDRFSAERTGGSVSTLTIQRTQQEDSAVYLCASSTQTGFTNEKLFFGSGTQLSVL.